The entry below gives a single T cell receptor (beta chain) sequence along with its context. Its antigen is currently unknown. Germline loops: CDR1 SGHRS, CDR2 YFSETQ. The CDR3 has 16 residues. V lost 4 bases to trimming and J lost 4 bases; unmatched junction nucleotides: 9. The data are from a study of cytomegalovirus exposure and HLA in healthy donors. Study conclusions and caveats: Clonal expansion was found to be greater in HLA-associated TCR beta chains than in equally common others in a later analysis. Common viral pathogens (according to a later analysis) appeared linked to several of the most significant clusters. Fewer N-insertions than the 666-donor mean were reportedly shown by an Asian-associated ancestry cluster in a later analysis. Researchers counted approximately 160 TCR beta chains as cytomegalovirus-associated.

Amplification used 60 Vbeta primers and 13 Jbeta primers. Generated by immunoSEQ multiplex PCR, the TCRdb table keeps only in-frame clones and is missing some. This sample yields 150,000 to 200,000 clones, of which around 82% are seen a single time; 1.5% to 2% belongs to the top ten. The specimen sequenced was PBMCs. The receptor was derived from a man aged 35 to 55 in good health and CMV-seropositive. This chain links TRBV5-1 with TRBJ1-3, with TRBD1 matching over 9 bases. Here the CDR3 DNA reads TGCGCCAGCAGCCTGGAATCACAGGGGGCCGGAAACACCATATATTTT. Protein sequence: CASSLESQGAGNTIYF.